Shown below are 17 T cell receptor beta chains from a single sample sequenced in a study of T cell repertoires in ileal Crohn's disease. Method: immunoSEQ multiplex PCR; TCRdb's copy keeps in-frame clones and lacks some. The sample consists of about 11,000 clones, around 76% of them appearing once. The material sequenced was ileal tissue. These receptors all come from an adult with Crohn's disease.

This clone was found a few times. The chain recombines TRBV30 with TRBJ2-7; D unresolved. The CDR3 length is 14 residues. The germline V gene has CDR1 GTSNPN and CDR2 SVGIG (reference sequence). V lost 0 bases to trimming and J lost 3 bases, with 12 bases between them. The CDR3 DNA is TGTGCCTGGAGTGTAAGATCCCGGGTCTACGAGCAGTACTTC. This translates into CAWSVRSRVYEQYF.

The rearrangement joins TRBV9 to TRBJ2-7; weak D call: TRBD2 (6 bases). This CDR3 is 14 amino acids long. Per germline, CDR1 SGDLS and CDR2 YYNGEE. V lost 4 bases, J lost 1 base, and 12 bases lay in between. In DNA form, the CDR3 reads TGTGCCAGCAGCCGAAGAGGGACTTCCTACGAGCAGTACTTC. Translated, it gives CASSRRGTSYEQYF.

The J gene is TRBJ2-1, the V gene TRBV6-1, with D maybe TRBD2 (5 bases). V was pared by 0 bases and J by 4 bases, with 16 bases between. The CDR3 totals 17 residues. CDR1 MNHNS and CDR2 SASEGT come from the germline V gene. In DNA, the CDR3 is TGTGCCAGCAGTGAAGCCGCAGCAGGTACGGGATACAATGAGCAGTTCTTC. Protein sequence: CASSEAAAGTGYNEQFF.

CDR3 nucleotide sequence: TGTGCCAGCAGCTTCAGGGGATATGAGTTCTATGGCTACACCTTC. Its translation: CASSFRGYEFYGYTF. This sequence joins TRBV5-6 and TRBJ1-2; a weak D match, TRBD1 (6 bases). This CDR3 region has 15 residues. V lost 2 bases, J lost 4 bases, and 15 bases lay in between. Germline V CDR1 and CDR2: SGHDT, YYEEEE.

The chain couples TRBV7-3 to TRBJ2-2; TRBD2 matches 12 bases. CDR3 length: 18 amino acids. V dropped 5 bases and J dropped 0; count of bases not matched to a gene: 7. Germline V gene data show CDR1 as SGHTA and CDR2 as FQGTGA. In DNA form, the CDR3 reads TGTGCCAGCAGCCCTCAACTAGCGGGGGGTACGAACACCGGGGAGCTGTTTTTT. Its translation: CASSPQLAGGTNTGELFF. Looking up the rest from reference TRBV7-3 and TRBJ2-2 gives the full variable domain: GAGVSQTPSNKVTEKGKYVELRCDPISGHTALYWYRQSLGQGPEFLIYFQGTGAADDSGLPNDRFFAVRPEGSVSTLKIQRTERGDSAVYLCASSPQLAGGTNTGELFFGEGSRLTVL.

V gene TRBV10-3 combines with J gene TRBJ1-1; weak D call: TRBD1 (6 bases). The CDR3 has 15 amino acids. Per germline, CDR1 ENHRY and CDR2 SYGVKD. With 4 bases removed from V and 1 base from J, the gap between germline ends came to 13 bases. CDR3 in amino acids: CAISGQGQPNTEAFF. For the CDR3, the DNA is TGTGCCATCAGTGGCCAGGGACAACCGAACACTGAAGCTTTCTTT.

The rearrangement links TRBV5-6 to TRBJ2-7; a weak D match, TRBD1 (5 bases). The CDR3 runs to 15 residues. Germline loops: CDR1 SGHDT, CDR2 YYEEEE. The V end lost 2 bases, the J end lost 2 bases, and 14 bases lay between the germline ends. DNA of the CDR3: TGTGCCAGCAGCTTTCCGACAGATTACCCCTACGAGCAGTACTTC. It specifies CASSFPTDYPYEQYF.

A word on this clone: At one boundary the junction diverges from the germline segment, which might be a read error. This chain joins TRBV19 and TRBJ1-1; D is ambiguous. Per germline, CDR1 LNHDA and CDR2 SQIVND (reference sequence). This CDR3 contains 13 residues. The DNA of the CDR3 is TGTGTCAGTTATAGACGCGGGGACACTGAAGCTTTCTTT. Its translation: CVSYRRGDTEAFF.

This chain uses TRBV7-6 with TRBJ2-5; 9 nucleotides line up with TRBD1. Germline V lookup: CDR1 SGHVS, CDR2 FNYEAQ. The CDR3 runs to 15 residues. The V segment lost 2 bases and the J segment 3 bases; nucleotides outside the gene matches: 4. CDR3: CASSLRQGVKETQYF. The CDR3 DNA follows: TGTGCCAGCAGCTTAAGACAGGGGGTGAAAGAGACCCAGTACTTC.

This clone was recorded once. This sequence joins TRBV10-2 and TRBJ2-7, with D possibly matching TRBD2 (5 bases). The V end was cut by 2 bases, the J end by 6 bases, with 11 bases between. Looked up from germline, CDR1 is WSHSY and CDR2 is SAAADI. This CDR3 has 13 amino acids. CDR3 residues: CASSEQEVLEQYF. CDR3 in DNA: TGCGCCAGCAGTGAGCAGGAGGTACTCGAGCAGTACTTC.

The rearrangement links TRBV30 to TRBJ2-2; D is undetermined. The CDR3 extends over 14 amino acids. V dropped 3 bases and J dropped 5 bases, with 13 bases sitting between them. Germline V gives CDR1 GTSNPN, CDR2 SVGIG (reference sequence). CDR3 nucleotides: TGTGCCTGGAGGAGACTCCTCGAGACCGGGGAGCTGTTTTTT. Protein: CAWRRLLETGELFF.

The chain recombines TRBV27 with TRBJ1-5; TRBD1 matches 11 bases. The CDR3 loop spans 19 amino acids. V lost 5 bases, J lost 1 base, and 13 bases stayed unmatched. Germline V gene sequence: CDR1 MNHEY, CDR2 SMNVEV (reference sequence). The CDR3 nucleotides are TGTGCCAGCAGTCCCCGGACAGGGGGCTGGGATTGGAGCAATCAGCCCCAGCATTTT. Encoded protein: CASSPRTGGWDWSNQPQHF.

The V gene is TRBV7-2, the J gene TRBJ1-1; D possibly corresponds to TRBD1 (5 bases). This CDR3 has 15 residues. CDR1 is SGHTA, CDR2 FQGNSA, per germline. Trimming removed 1 base at V and 6 bases at J, with 15 bases between. CDR3 coding DNA: TGTGCCAGCAGCTTAGAAATAGGGGCGGCTTCTGAAGCTTTCTTT. As protein: CASSLEIGAASEAFF.

The chain joins TRBV6-1 to TRBJ2-3; 12 nucleotides agree with TRBD2. Germline V gives CDR1 MNHNS, CDR2 SASEGT. The V and J ends lost 3 bases and 6 bases, in that order; junction bases with no gene match: 10. This CDR3 contains 17 residues. CDR3 nucleotides: TGTGCCAGCAGTGACAAAGGACTAGCGGGGATTATGGATACGCAGTATTTT. It codes for CASSDKGLAGIMDTQYF.

This clone occurred once. V and J are TRBV5-3 and TRBJ2-3; maybe TRBD2 (7 bases). TRBV5-3 counts as an open reading frame of uncertain function. Trimming took off 0 bases at V and 2 bases at J, with 19 bases between the two ends. This CDR3 is built from 18 residues. The chain's CDR3 is CARSLGRGGGPNTDTQYF. DNA of the CDR3: TGTGCCAGAAGCTTGGGGAGAGGGGGGGGCCCTAACACAGATACGCAGTATTTT.

The chain recombines TRBV29-1 with TRBJ2-7; D unclear. With 6 bases removed from V and 3 bases from J, the gap between germline ends came to 12 bases. The length of the CDR3 is 12 residues. Per germline, CDR1 SQVTM and CDR2 ANQGSEA. This chain's CDR3 is CSVGSQDYEQYF. In DNA form, the CDR3 reads TGCAGCGTCGGGTCTCAAGACTACGAGCAGTACTTC.

This CDR3 reads CASSESPQGNYEQYF. In nucleotides, the CDR3 is TGTGCCAGCAGTGAATCCCCGCAGGGGAACTACGAGCAGTACTTC. The chain links TRBV6-1 to TRBJ2-7; the D gene is possibly TRBD1 (6 bases). The V end lost 2 bases, the J end lost 3 bases, and 14 bases lay between the germline ends. The CDR3 consists of 15 residues. Per the germline V gene, CDR1 is MNHNS and CDR2 is SASEGT.